This TCR beta chain originates from a study of CD8+ T cells in alopecia areata. The CDR3 sequence is 13 residues long. Germline V gene sequence: CDR1 SNHLY, CDR2 FYNNEI. V was cut by 4 bases and J by 4 bases, with 10 bases left in between. As the sequencing template, cDNA was produced by extracting RNA and reverse transcribing it. Repertoires were generated with immunoSEQ multiplex PCR, while TCRdb's copy carries only in-frame clones and drops some. The sample yields about 150,000 clones, less than 65% seen once. Sorting of CD4+ and CD8+ T cells was performed on PBMCs. On this clone: The antigen remains undetermined.

General study results and limits: Normal scalp showed lower clonality than lesional scalp, especially alopecia totalis/universalis.

The rearrangement joins TRBV2 to TRBJ1-1; the D gene is possibly TRBD1 (6 bases). The sample consisted of CD8+ T cells sorted from blood. This TCR was sampled from a human donor in good health. The CDR3 DNA sequence: TGTGCCAGCAGTGCGAGGGGGGCCACTGAAGCTTTCTTT. Amino acids: CASSARGATEAFF.